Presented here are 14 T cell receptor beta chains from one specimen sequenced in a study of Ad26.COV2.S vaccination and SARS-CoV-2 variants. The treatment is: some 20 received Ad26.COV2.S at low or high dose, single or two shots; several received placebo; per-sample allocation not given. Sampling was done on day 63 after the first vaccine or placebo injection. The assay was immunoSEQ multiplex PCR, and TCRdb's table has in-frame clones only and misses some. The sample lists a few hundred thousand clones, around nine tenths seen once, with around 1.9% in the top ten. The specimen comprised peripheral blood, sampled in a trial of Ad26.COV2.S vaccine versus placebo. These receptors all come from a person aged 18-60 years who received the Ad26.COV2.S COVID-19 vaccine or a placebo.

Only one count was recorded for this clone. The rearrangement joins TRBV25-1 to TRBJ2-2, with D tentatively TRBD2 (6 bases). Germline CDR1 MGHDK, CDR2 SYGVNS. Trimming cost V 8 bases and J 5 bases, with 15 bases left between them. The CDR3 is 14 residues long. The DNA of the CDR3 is TGTGCCAGCTCTAGGAGGGTGTTGACCGGGGAGCTGTTTTTT. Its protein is CASSRRVLTGELFF.

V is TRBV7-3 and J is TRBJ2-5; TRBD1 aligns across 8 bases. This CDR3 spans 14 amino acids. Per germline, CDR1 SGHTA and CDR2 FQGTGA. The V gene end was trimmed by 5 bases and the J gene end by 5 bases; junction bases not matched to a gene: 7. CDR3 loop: CASSAQGAGETQYF. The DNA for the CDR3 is TGTGCCAGCAGCGCTCAGGGGGCAGGGGAGACCCAGTACTTC.

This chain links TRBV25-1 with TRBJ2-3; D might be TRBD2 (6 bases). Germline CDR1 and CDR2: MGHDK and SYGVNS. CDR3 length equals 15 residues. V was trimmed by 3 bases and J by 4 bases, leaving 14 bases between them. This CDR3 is CASSDGGGKSDTQYF. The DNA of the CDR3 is TGTGCCAGCAGTGATGGGGGAGGTAAATCAGATACGCAGTATTTT.

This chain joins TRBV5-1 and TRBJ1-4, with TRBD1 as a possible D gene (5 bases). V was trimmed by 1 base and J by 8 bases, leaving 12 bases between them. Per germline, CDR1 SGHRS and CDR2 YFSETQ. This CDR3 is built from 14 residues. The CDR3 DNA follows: TGCGCCAGCAGCTTGCGGGGCCCTGGGGAAAAACTGTTTTTT. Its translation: CASSLRGPGEKLFF.

The CDR3 DNA reads as TGTGCCAGCAGTTTAAAGATAAATAGCCCTGGAGACTACGAGCAGTACTTC. This sequence encodes CASSLKINSPGDYEQYF. The chain joins TRBV28 to TRBJ2-7; D is unclear. Germline values: CDR1 MDHEN, CDR2 SYDVKM. This CDR3 has 17 amino acids. V lost 2 bases, J lost 3 bases, and 20 bases lay in between.

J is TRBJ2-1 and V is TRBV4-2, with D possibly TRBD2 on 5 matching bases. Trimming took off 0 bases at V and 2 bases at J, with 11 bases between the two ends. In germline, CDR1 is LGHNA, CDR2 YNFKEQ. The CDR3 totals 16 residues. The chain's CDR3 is CASSQDWTGTYNEQFF. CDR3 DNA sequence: TGTGCCAGCAGCCAAGATTGGACGGGAACCTACAATGAGCAGTTCTTC.

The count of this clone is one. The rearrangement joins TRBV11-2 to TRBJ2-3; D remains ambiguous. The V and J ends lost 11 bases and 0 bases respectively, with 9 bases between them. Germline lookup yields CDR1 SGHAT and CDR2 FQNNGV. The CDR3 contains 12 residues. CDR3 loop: CASTPSTDTQYF. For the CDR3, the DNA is TGTGCCTCTACACCTAGCACAGATACGCAGTATTTT.

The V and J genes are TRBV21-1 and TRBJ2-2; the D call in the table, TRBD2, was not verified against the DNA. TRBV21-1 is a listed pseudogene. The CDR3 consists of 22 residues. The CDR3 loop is CASSKGMGALASGSRATGELFF. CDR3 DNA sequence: TGTGCCAGCAGCAAAGGGATGGGGGCTCTGGCTAGCGGGAGTCGTGCTACCGGGGAGCTGTTTTTT.

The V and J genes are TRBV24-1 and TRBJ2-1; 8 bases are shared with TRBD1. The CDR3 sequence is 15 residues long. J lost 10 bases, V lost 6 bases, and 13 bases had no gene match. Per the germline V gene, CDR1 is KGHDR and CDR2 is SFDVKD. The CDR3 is CATSNPGQGLTEQFF. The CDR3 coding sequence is TGTGCCACCAGTAACCCCGGACAGGGTCTAACGGAGCAGTTCTTC.

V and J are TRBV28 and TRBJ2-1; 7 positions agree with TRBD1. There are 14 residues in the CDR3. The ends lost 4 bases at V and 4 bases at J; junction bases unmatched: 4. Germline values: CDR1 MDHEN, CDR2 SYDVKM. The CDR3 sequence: CASSSWDSYNEQFF. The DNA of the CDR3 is TGTGCCAGCAGTTCTTGGGACAGTTACAATGAGCAGTTCTTC.

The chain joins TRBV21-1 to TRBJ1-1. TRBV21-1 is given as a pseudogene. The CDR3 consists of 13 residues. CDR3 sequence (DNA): TGTGCCAGCAGCCGGCGCTTTAGGACTGAAGCTTTCTTT. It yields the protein CASSRRFRTEAFF.

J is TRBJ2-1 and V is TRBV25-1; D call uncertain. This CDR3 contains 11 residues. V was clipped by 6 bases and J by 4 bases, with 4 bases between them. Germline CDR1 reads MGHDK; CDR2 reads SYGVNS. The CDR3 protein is CASRAYNEQFF. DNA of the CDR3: TGTGCCAGCAGGGCATACAATGAGCAGTTCTTC.

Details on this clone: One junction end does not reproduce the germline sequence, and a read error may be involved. CDR3 nucleotides: TGTGCCAGCGGTTTCGGGACAGGGAGCGATAATTCACCCCTCCACTTT. As protein: CASGFGTGSDNSPLHF. The V call is TRBV28, the J call TRBJ1-6; 9 bases are a match to TRBD1. The V gene's germline CDR1 is MDHEN and CDR2 SYDVKM. There are 16 residues in the CDR3.

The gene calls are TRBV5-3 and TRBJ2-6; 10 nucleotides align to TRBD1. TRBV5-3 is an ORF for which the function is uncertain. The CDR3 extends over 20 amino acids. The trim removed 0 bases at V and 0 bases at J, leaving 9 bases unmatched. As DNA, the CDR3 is TGTGCCAGAAGCTTGGAAAGGACAGGGGGTCACAGCTCTGGGGCCAACGTCCTGACTTTC. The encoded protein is CARSLERTGGHSSGANVLTF.